These 9 T cell receptor beta chains were sequenced from one sample in a study of shared clonotypes between healthy human individuals. Profiling relied on immunoSEQ multiplex PCR, and the TCRdb table lists in-frame clones only, not all of them. The sample has roughly 2 million clones; 95% are singletons. The sample consisted of naive CD4+ T cells sorted from blood. Subset reported: CD45RA+ positively selected. The source of these receptors is a man younger than 30 in good health.

The chain combines TRBV7-9 with TRBJ2-5, with 7 bases that match TRBD2. Unmatched junction bases numbered 7, after V lost 5 bases and J lost 4 bases. This CDR3 has 14 amino acids. Looked up from germline, CDR1 is SEHNR and CDR2 is FQNEAQ (reference sequence). CDR3 residues: CASSLSGTGETQYF. In nucleotides, the CDR3 is TGTGCCAGCAGCCTCAGCGGGACGGGAGAGACCCAGTACTTC.

This clone occurred once. The V call is TRBV13, the J call TRBJ2-7; D possibly matches TRBD1 or TRBD2 (5 bases each). CDR1 and CDR2 (germline): PRHDT, FYEKMQ (reference sequence). Trimming removed 3 bases from V and 2 bases from J, with 17 bases in between. The CDR3 sequence is 16 residues long. The CDR3 loop reads CASSFGGLQGTYEQYF. In DNA form, the CDR3 reads TGTGCCAGCAGCTTCGGCGGGCTTCAGGGCACCTACGAGCAGTACTTC.

This clone was seen only once. The chain uses TRBV28 and TRBJ2-7; D unclear. The CDR3 extends over 13 amino acids. Germline V lookup: CDR1 MDHEN, CDR2 SYDVKM. Trimming removed 6 bases from V and 2 bases from J, with 11 bases in between. Here the CDR3 reads CASSLTAPYEQYF. CDR3 DNA sequence: TGTGCCAGCAGCCTCACGGCGCCCTACGAGCAGTACTTC.

The genes are TRBV7-9 and TRBJ2-7, with D tentatively TRBD2 (5 bases). The CDR3 totals 15 residues. Germline V CDR1 and CDR2: SEHNR, FQNEAQ (reference sequence). Trimming pared 5 bases from V and 3 bases from J, leaving 17 bases between. This CDR3 reads CASSPGSKRHYEQYF. The DNA for the CDR3 is TGTGCCAGCAGCCCCGGCAGCAAGCGGCACTACGAGCAGTACTTC.

V and J are TRBV5-1 and TRBJ2-2, with D possibly being TRBD1 or TRBD2 (5 bases each). The CDR3 covers 15 residues. V lost 1 base and J 5 bases, leaving 12 bases between the germline ends. Germline V gene lookup returns CDR1 SGHRS and CDR2 YFSETQ. The CDR3 DNA follows: TGCGCCAGCAGCTTGTCACCGGGGCAAACCGGGGAGCTGTTTTTT. Protein sequence: CASSLSPGQTGELFF.

This clone has just one count. The chain links TRBV5-1 to TRBJ2-5; the match to TRBD1 covers 7 bases. The CDR3 covers 17 residues. V shed 4 bases, J shed 4 bases, and the junction held 16 bases outside the gene matches. Germline V gene data show CDR1 as SGHRS and CDR2 as YFSETQ. CDR3: CASSPLPATGIGETQYF. CDR3 DNA: TGCGCCAGCAGCCCCCTGCCTGCGACAGGGATAGGAGAGACCCAGTACTTC. The variable domain in full, with the rest retrieved from reference TRBV5-1 and TRBJ2-5, is KAGVTQTPRYLIKTRGQQVTLSCSPISGHRSVSWYQQTPGQGLQFLFEYFSETQRNKGNFPGRFSGRQFSNSRSEMNVSTLELGDSALYLCASSPLPATGIGETQYFGPGTRLLVL.

The V and J genes are TRBV4-1 and TRBJ2-7; weak D call: TRBD2 (5 bases). The germline gives CDR1 MGHRA, CDR2 YSYEKL. The CDR3 has 14 residues. Trimming removed 2 bases from V and 1 base from J, with 9 bases in between. The CDR3 bases are TGCGCCAGCAGCCAACCCGGGATTTCCTACGAGCAGTACTTC. This translates into CASSQPGISYEQYF.

As to this clone: Other DNA sequences in the sample encode the same CDR3. This sequence joins TRBV30 and TRBJ1-1; D remains unclear. Trimming took off 4 bases at V and 5 bases at J, with 8 bases between the two ends. The CDR3 sequence is 11 residues long. CDR1 is GTSNPN, CDR2 SVGIG, per germline (reference sequence). CDR3 sequence: CAWTGRTEAFF. CDR3 sequence (DNA): TGTGCCTGGACCGGCAGGACTGAAGCTTTCTTT. Full variable domain (missing parts from reference TRBV30 and TRBJ1-1): SQTIHQWPATLVQPVGSPLSLECTVEGTSNPNLYWYRQAAGRGLQLLFYSVGIGQISSEVPQNLSASRPQDRQFILSSKKLLLSDSGFYLCAWTGRTEAFFGQGTRLTVV.

The chain couples TRBV29-1 to TRBJ2-3; the D is unclear. The CDR3 runs to 14 residues. V was shortened by 1 base and J by 4 bases, with 12 bases between the two germline ends. Germline V gene data show CDR1 as SQVTM and CDR2 as ANQGSEA. CDR3 bases: TGCAGCGTTGAAGGGCTAGGAACGGCAGATACGCAGTATTTT. This encodes CSVEGLGTADTQYF.